This entry describes one T cell receptor beta chain. Only in-frame clones appear in the TCRdb table, and some are missing; sequencing was by immunoSEQ multiplex PCR. Here the sample spans around 270,000 clones, approximately 86% being singletons. The data were taken from a study of blood T cell repertoires in COVID-19. The CDR3 runs to 15 residues. The ends lost 6 bases at V and 4 bases at J; junction bases unmatched: 6. Germline V gives CDR1 LNHNV, CDR2 YYDKDF (reference sequence). The sequenced sample was peripheral blood. The chain combines TRBV15 with TRBJ2-3, with 11 bases fitting TRBD2. The receptor's source is a woman aged 60-75 years with COVID-19, enrolled during active disease. CDR3 nucleotides: TGTGCCACCAGGAAACTAGCGGGAGTTTCAGATACGCAGTATTTT. Protein product: CATRKLAGVSDTQYF.